The clone carrying this TCR gamma chain was detected a few times. Antigen specificity is unknown. TCRdb pairs this DNA with a much larger clone's protein that differs at residue 10, likely a read error; the protein shown was translated from the DNA. Gammadelta T cells were flow-sorted from PBMC into Vgamma9/Vdelta2+ and Vdelta2-negative populations for bulk analysis. Each sorted gammadelta sample had TRG and TRD chains sequenced. TCRdb reanalyzed the multiplex PCR reads using CATT. The sample carries 27,000 or so gamma-chain clones, 1.4% recorded once. Per the germline V gene, CDR1 is GITISATS and CDR2 is ISYDGTV (reference sequence). The CDR3 has 13 residues. These data originate in a study of γδ T cells in repeated Plasmodium falciparum infection. Study in general: Malian repertoires were sampled cross-sectionally without transmission and longitudinally through febrile malaria.

Whole-study findings and limits: Vdelta2-negative gammadelta repertoires appeared less diverse and less shared in Malian than Australian children.

This TCR was recovered from a pool of human donors (malaria-infected and uninfected, not separated). Specimen: gamma-delta T cells from blood. This chain joins TRGV9 and TRGJ1 or TRGJ2. TCRdb offers no J gene call, so here the DNA was matched to germline to obtain one. CDR3 amino acids: CALWERDYYEKLF. CDR3 bases: TGTGCCTTGTGGGAGAGGGATTATTATGAGAAACTCTTT.